This T cell receptor beta chain was documented in a study of CXCR3-negative and CXCR3-positive naive CD8 T cells (dated by TCRdb to about 2019). A note on the overall study: Roughly 150 million TRB reads were obtained in total, roughly 1.5 +/- 0.3 million reads per library. TRBV-TRBJ cluster analysis included naive subsets from about 5 donors and memory cells from 3 donors. The diversity and physicochemical repertoire analyses included eleven to twelve donors pooled from two independent experiments. Broader findings and caveats from the paper: CXCR3 expression partially decreased after cryopreservation, so most assays used freshly isolated PBMCs. TRBV-TRBJ usage was similar between naive CXCR3-negative and CXCR3-positive cells from the same donor, while memory cells showed distinct patterns. Comparably high repertoire diversity was found in both naive subsets, whereas much lower repertoire diversity was found in memory CD8+ T cells. TRB CDR3s from CXCR3-positive naive cells showed higher hydrophobicity (lower Kidera factor 4), lower energy, and higher strength and volume indices than CXCR3-negative naive cells. Surface CD5, linked to self-reactivity in mice, was comparable between naive subsets; TCR interaction strength was therefore also inferred from TRB CDR3 physicochemical properties.

For this clonotype: Its binding antigen is unknown.

Instrument on record: NextSeq 550. The Human TCR Profiling Kit (MiLaboratory) was used to prepare UMI-labeled 5' RACE TRB cDNA libraries. The full amount of extracted RNA was used for cDNA synthesis, and the full amount of resulting cDNA was used for PCR amplification. Libraries were prepared in parallel with an identical number of PCR cycles. The authors' pipeline ran thus. With a requirement of at least two reads per UMI, MIGEC and MiXCR extracted about 48,000 +/- 9,800 unique UMI-labeled TRB cDNA molecules per library. On average, around 40,000 +/- 10,000 functional in-frame TRB CDR3 nucleotide clonotypes lacking stop codons were found per library. After each sample was downsampled to 5000 UMI-labeled TRB molecules, VDJtools was used to calculate diversity metrics such as normalized Shannon-Wiener and Chao1. Clonotype-size-weighted physicochemical properties of the central five CDR3 residues (interaction energy, strength, volume and Kidera factor 4) were computed in VDJtools. Based on TCRdb reprocessing of the reads, there is one entry per CDR3 protein sequence, and DNA is missing. None of the V and J calls come from the authors' own analysis; TCRdb made them. This sample's listing comprises 150,000 or so distinct CDR3 sequences. 0.25% to 0.3% of the sample is taken by the ten largest.

The CDR3 contains 16 residues, cysteine and phenylalanine counted. No DNA accompanies this entry. The germline V gene encodes CDR1 SGHTA and CDR2 FQGTGA. For each CD8+ T cell subset, flow sorting was done in triplicate, and 300,000 to 350,000 cells per subset went directly into RLT lysis buffer. To exclude memory contaminants, naive CD8+ T cells were stringently defined as CD45RO-CCR7+CD27+CD95-. Using standard density gradient centrifugation, peripheral blood mononuclear cells were isolated from buffy coats. Naive CXCR3-negative and CXCR3-positive CD8+ T cells were flow-sorted using a FACSAria III. Total RNA was extracted from sorted cells using an RNeasy Mini Kit.

The source material was naive CXCR3+ CD8+ T cells from blood. The sample's cell subset or site, from its label and the paper: CD45RO-CCR7+CD27+CD95- naive CD8+ T cells expressing CXCR3 (TNR3+). This TCR was recovered from a human donor in good health. Some clones in this sample may be carry-over from other donors' samples. Recombination linked TRBV7-3 to TRBJ2-3. The CDR3 here reads CASSLAARNEADTQYF.